Following are 15 T cell receptor beta chains from one sample sequenced in a study of blood T cell repertoires in COVID-19. Method: immunoSEQ multiplex PCR; TCRdb's copy keeps in-frame clones and lacks some. Of tens of thousands of clones in the sample, around 89% are singletons; the top ten hold approximately 5%. Sequencing input: peripheral blood. The origin of the receptors is a human donor in a cohort sampled during active COVID-19.

The chain uses TRBV4-2 and TRBJ1-5, with 8 bases matching TRBD1. The CDR3 runs to 17 residues. V shed 3 bases and J 4 bases; nucleotides not matched to a gene: 11. The V gene's germline CDR1 is LGHNA and CDR2 YNFKEQ. As DNA, the CDR3 is TGTGCCAGCAGCCACCAAACCAGGACAGGGAGGAATCAGCCCCAGCATTTT. It encodes CASSHQTRTGRNQPQHF.

The chain recombines TRBV7-2 with TRBJ1-2; tentative D call: TRBD1 (6 bases). In germline, CDR1 is SGHTA, CDR2 FQGNSA. V lost 3 bases to trimming and J lost 4 bases, with 12 bases between them. The CDR3 loop spans 14 amino acids. The CDR3 coding sequence is TGTGCCAGCAGCTTCGGGGGGGCGGGCTATGGCTACACCTTC. Translating it yields CASSFGGAGYGYTF.

V is TRBV11-2 and J is TRBJ2-6; a possible D gene is TRBD1 (6 bases). There are 16 residues in the CDR3. Trimming took off 0 bases at V and 0 bases at J, with 6 bases between the two ends. CDR1 is SGHAT and CDR2 is FQNNGV in the germline V gene. The CDR3 DNA reads TGTGCCAGCAGCTTAGAAGGGGGCTCTGGGGCCAACGTCCTGACTTTC. Protein: CASSLEGGSGANVLTF. Using reference TRBV11-2 and TRBJ2-6 for the parts outside the CDR3, the full variable domain is EAGVAQSPRYKIIEKRQSVAFWCNPISGHATLYWYQQILGQGPKLLIQFQNNGVVDDSQLPKDRFSAERLKGVDSTLKIQPAKLEDSAVYLCASSLEGGSGANVLTFGAGSRLTVL.

The J gene is TRBJ2-5, the V gene TRBV5-4, with TRBD2 matching over 8 bases. J gave up 4 bases and V 1 base, and 6 bases lay outside the gene matches. Germline values: CDR1 SGHNT, CDR2 YYREEE (reference sequence). CDR3 length: 15 amino acids. The CDR3 is CASSLQTSGGETQYF. The DNA of the CDR3 is TGTGCCAGCAGCTTGCAAACTAGCGGTGGAGAGACCCAGTACTTC.

This chain connects TRBV28 to TRBJ1-4; 8 positions match TRBD1. Germline V gene data show CDR1 as MDHEN and CDR2 as SYDVKM. The CDR3 totals 13 residues. V lost 6 bases and J lost 8; bases outside the gene matches: 5. The CDR3 region is CASRDRVSEKLFF. CDR3 in DNA: TGTGCCAGCAGGGACAGGGTAAGCGAAAAACTGTTTTTT.

The gene calls are TRBV2 and TRBJ2-3; 7 bases align to TRBD2. V was clipped by 7 bases and J by 4 bases; unmatched bases: 11. Germline V gene sequence: CDR1 SNHLY, CDR2 FYNNEI. This CDR3 contains 15 residues. CDR3 loop: CASKGTIGFADTQYF. The DNA of the CDR3 is TGTGCCAGCAAAGGGACTATAGGCTTCGCAGATACGCAGTATTTT.

This chain links TRBV23-1 with TRBJ2-5; D might be TRBD2 (5 bases). TRBV23-1 is an ORF; its function is uncertain. The CDR3 loop spans 14 amino acids. V lost 6 bases to trimming and J lost 5 bases, with 16 bases between them. The CDR3 nucleotides are TGCGCCAGCAGCCACCTTGGTCGGACTGAGACCCAGTACTTC. Translated, it gives CASSHLGRTETQYF.

Worth noting for this clone: Other DNA variants within this sample encode the same CDR3. The rearrangement uses TRBV18 and TRBJ1-1; D not certain. With 6 bases removed from V and 2 bases from J, the gap between germline ends came to 10 bases. Per germline, CDR1 KGHSH and CDR2 LQKENI. CDR3 length: 13 residues. CDR3 amino acids: CASSPSGNTEAFF. The DNA of the CDR3 is TGTGCCAGCTCCCCCTCTGGCAACACTGAAGCTTTCTTT. The whole variable domain, filled in from reference TRBV18 and TRBJ1-1, reads NAGVMQNPRHLVRRRGQEARLRCSPMKGHSHVYWYRQLPEEGLKFMVYLQKENIIDESGMPKERFSAEFPKEGPSILRIQQVVRGDSAAYFCASSPSGNTEAFFGQGTRLTVV.

The rearrangement uses TRBV7-9 and TRBJ2-2; tentatively, D is TRBD2 (6 bases). V was clipped by 4 bases and J by 7 bases, with 13 bases between them. Per germline, CDR1 SEHNR and CDR2 FQNEAQ (reference sequence). There are 14 residues in the CDR3. Here the CDR3 DNA reads TGTGCCAGCAGCTCAGGGCGGGGCGTCGGGGAGCTGTTTTTT. Residues: CASSSGRGVGELFF.

The chain combines TRBV2 with TRBJ2-3; 8 nucleotides line up with TRBD2. CDR1 and CDR2 (germline): SNHLY, FYNNEI. The CDR3 totals 15 residues. CDR3 DNA sequence: TGTCACTCGAAACCCCTAGCGGGCCCGGGGGATACGCAGTATTTT. As protein: CHSKPLAGPGDTQYF. Complete variable domain (other parts from reference TRBV2 and TRBJ2-3): EPEVTQTPSHQVTQMGQEVILRCVPISNHLYFYWYRQILGQKVEFLVSFYNNEISEKSEIFDDQFSVERPDGSNFTLKIRSTKLEDSAMYFCHSKPLAGPGDTQYFGPGTRLTVL.

This chain joins TRBV7-8 and TRBJ2-5; D may be TRBD2 (5 bases). Germline V gene sequence: CDR1 SGHVS, CDR2 FQNEAQ. This CDR3 is built from 15 residues. Trimming removed 5 bases from V and 4 bases from J, with 17 bases in between. Written as DNA, the CDR3 is TGTGCCAGCAGCGCCCCTTTGAGGGCTAGAGAGACCCAGTACTTC. Its translation: CASSAPLRARETQYF.

The genes are TRBV5-5 and TRBJ2-7; D might be TRBD2 (6 bases). Germline lookup yields CDR1 SGHKS and CDR2 YYEKEE (reference sequence). The germline V and J ends were trimmed by 0 bases and 1 base, with 8 bases remaining between them. The CDR3 sequence is 14 residues long. This chain's CDR3 is CASSLAGGSYEQYF. CDR3 coding DNA: TGTGCCAGCAGCTTGGCCGGGGGTTCCTACGAGCAGTACTTC.

This CDR3 reads CASSYSRVGGEKLFF. The CDR3, as DNA: TGTGCCAGCAGTTACTCACGAGTAGGAGGTGAAAAACTGTTTTTT. The chain uses TRBV6-5 and TRBJ1-4; D remains ambiguous. Trimming removed 0 bases at V and 7 bases at J, with 12 bases between. Germline V gene data show CDR1 as MNHEY and CDR2 as SVGAGI. This CDR3 contains 15 residues.

The rearrangement links TRBV5-6 to TRBJ1-2, with 7 bases aligning to TRBD1. Germline CDR1 is SGHDT and CDR2 is YYEEEE. The CDR3 has 13 amino acids. Trimming removed 10 bases from V and 8 bases from J; junction bases left unmatched: 14. Here the CDR3 reads CAFRQGPIGGYTF. The CDR3 DNA reads as TGTGCCTTCAGACAGGGCCCAATTGGGGGCTACACCTTC.

The rearrangement joins TRBV15 to TRBJ2-3; TRBD1 is a possible D gene (5 bases). The CDR3 runs to 18 residues. Germline assignment: CDR1 LNHNV and CDR2 YYDKDF (reference sequence). Trimming removed 0 bases from V and 0 bases from J, with 16 bases in between. The CDR3 sequence: CATSRDLTGTFSTDTQYF. The CDR3 nucleotides read TGTGCCACCAGCAGAGATCTAACAGGCACCTTTAGCACAGATACGCAGTATTTT.